The clone carrying this T cell receptor (beta chain) has a single count. What it binds is not known. Roughly 19-50 mg of tissue was diced for each tumor. The sample belongs to a study of early stage breast cancer tumors. Study-wide context: Invasive lobular carcinomas made up about 30% of the 12 ER+/PR+/HER2- tumors.

Study outcomes and limitations: Enriched TCRB sequences shared across patients were mostly commonly generated sequences. Tumors had about 2.5-fold higher T cell density and higher clonality than adjacent normal breast tissue.

The protocol was immunoSEQ multiplex PCR, while the TCRdb copy is restricted to in-frame clones and leaves out a portion. The table has about 3,300 clones, 64% seen once. CDR3 length: 14 amino acids. Germline CDR1 and CDR2: SGHNT and YENEEA. The V end was cut by 2 bases, the J end by 3 bases, with 7 bases between. J is TRBJ2-2 and V is TRBV11-3; D gene ambiguous. Sequencing used breast tumor tissue. This TCR was sampled from a person in their 40s with breast cancer. CDR3 region: CASSLLHDTGELFF. The CDR3 region has the DNA TGTGCCAGCAGCTTACTTCACGACACCGGGGAGCTGTTTTTT.